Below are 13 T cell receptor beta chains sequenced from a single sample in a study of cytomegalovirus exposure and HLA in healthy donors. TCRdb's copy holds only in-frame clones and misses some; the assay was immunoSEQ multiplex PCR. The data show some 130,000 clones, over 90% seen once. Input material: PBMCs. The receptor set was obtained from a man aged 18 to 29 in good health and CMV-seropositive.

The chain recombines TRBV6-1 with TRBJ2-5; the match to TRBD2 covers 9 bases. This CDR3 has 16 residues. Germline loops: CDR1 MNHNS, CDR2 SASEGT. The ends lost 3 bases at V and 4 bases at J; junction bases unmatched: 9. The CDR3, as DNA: TGTGCCAGCAGTGACGGGACTAGCCCGGGCGTAGAGACCCAGTACTTC. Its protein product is CASSDGTSPGVETQYF.

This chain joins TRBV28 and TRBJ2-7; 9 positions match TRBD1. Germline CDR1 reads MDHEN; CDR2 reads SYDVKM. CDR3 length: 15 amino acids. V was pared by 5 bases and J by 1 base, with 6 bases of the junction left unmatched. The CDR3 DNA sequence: TGTGCCAGCAGTCCCCCCGGACAGGGGTCCTACGAGCAGTACTTC. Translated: CASSPPGQGSYEQYF.

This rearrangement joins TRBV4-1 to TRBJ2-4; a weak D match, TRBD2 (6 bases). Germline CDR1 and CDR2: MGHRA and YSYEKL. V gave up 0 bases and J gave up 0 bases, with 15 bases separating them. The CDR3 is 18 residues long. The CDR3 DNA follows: TGCGCCAGCAGCCAAGAAGGGTTTGCGGGGTTAGCCAAAAACATTCAGTACTTC. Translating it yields CASSQEGFAGLAKNIQYF.

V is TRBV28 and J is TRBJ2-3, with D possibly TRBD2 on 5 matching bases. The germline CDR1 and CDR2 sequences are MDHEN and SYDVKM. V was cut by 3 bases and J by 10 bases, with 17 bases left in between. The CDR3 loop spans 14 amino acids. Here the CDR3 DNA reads TGTGCCAGCAGTTTGTCAGTGTTTGGGGAGTCGCAGTATTTT. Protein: CASSLSVFGESQYF.

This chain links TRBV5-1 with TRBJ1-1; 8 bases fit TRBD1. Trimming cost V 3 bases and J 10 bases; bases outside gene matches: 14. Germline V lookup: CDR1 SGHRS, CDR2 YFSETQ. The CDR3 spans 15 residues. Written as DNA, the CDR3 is TGCGCCAGCAGCTCCGCCGGGACAGGTCTTTTTGGAGCTTTCTTT. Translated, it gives CASSSAGTGLFGAFF.

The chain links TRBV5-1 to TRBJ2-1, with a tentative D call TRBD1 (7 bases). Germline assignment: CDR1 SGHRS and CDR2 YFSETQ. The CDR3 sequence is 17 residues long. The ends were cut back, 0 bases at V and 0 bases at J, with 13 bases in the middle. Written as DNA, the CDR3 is TGCGCCAGCAGCTTGGTTTCAGGGGGGAGCTCCTACAATGAGCAGTTCTTC. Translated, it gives CASSLVSGGSSYNEQFF.

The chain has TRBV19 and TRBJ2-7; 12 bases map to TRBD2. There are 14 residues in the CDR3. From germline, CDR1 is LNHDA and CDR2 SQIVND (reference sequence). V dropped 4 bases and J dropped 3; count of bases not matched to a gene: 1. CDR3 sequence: CASSRTSGNYEQYF. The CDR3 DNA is TGTGCCAGTAGTAGGACTAGCGGGAACTACGAGCAGTACTTC.

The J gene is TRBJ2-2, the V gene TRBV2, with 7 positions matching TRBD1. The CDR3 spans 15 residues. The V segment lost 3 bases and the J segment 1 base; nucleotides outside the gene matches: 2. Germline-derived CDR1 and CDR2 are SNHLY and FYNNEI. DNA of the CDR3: TGTGCCAGCAGTGATAGGGGGCGGAACACCGGGGAGCTGTTTTTT. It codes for CASSDRGRNTGELFF.

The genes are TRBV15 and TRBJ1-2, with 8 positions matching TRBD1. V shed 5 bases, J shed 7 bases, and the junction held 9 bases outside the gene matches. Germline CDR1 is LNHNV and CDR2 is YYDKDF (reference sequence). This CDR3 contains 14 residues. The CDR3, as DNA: TGTGCCACCAGCCCACCAGGGGGCACGGGTGGCTACACCTTC. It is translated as CATSPPGGTGGYTF.

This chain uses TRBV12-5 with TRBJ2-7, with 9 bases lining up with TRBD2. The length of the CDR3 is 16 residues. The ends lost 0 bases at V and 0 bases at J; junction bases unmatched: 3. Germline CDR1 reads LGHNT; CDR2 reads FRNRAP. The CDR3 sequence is CASGLVETSGSYEQYF. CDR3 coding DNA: TGTGCTAGTGGTTTGGTCGAGACTAGCGGCTCCTACGAGCAGTACTTC. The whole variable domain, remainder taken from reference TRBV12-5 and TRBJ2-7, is DARVTQTPRHKVTEMGQEVTMRCQPILGHNTVFWYRQTMMQGLELLAYFRNRAPLDDSGMPKDRFSAEMPDATLATLKIQPSEPRDSAVYFCASGLVETSGSYEQYFGPGTRLTVT.

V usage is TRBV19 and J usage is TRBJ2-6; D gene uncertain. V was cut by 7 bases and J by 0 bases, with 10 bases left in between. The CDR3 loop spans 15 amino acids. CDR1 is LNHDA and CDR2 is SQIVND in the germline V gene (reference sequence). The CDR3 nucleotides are TGTGCCAGTACCCCTTTGAGCTCTGGGGCCAACGTCCTGACTTTC. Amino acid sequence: CASTPLSSGANVLTF.

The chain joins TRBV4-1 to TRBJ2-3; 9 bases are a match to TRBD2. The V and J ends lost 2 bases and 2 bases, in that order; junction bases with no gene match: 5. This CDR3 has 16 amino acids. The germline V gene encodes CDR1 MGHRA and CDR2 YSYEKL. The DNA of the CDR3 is TGCGCCAGCAGCCAAAAAAGCGGGAGGAACACAGATACGCAGTATTTT. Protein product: CASSQKSGRNTDTQYF.

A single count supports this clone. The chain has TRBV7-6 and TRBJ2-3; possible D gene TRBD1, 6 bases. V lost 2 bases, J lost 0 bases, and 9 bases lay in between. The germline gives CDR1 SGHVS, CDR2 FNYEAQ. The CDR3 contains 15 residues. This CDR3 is CASSLNRASTDTQYF. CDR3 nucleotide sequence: TGTGCCAGCAGCTTAAACAGGGCGAGCACAGATACGCAGTATTTT. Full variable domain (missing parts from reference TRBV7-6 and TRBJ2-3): GAGVSQSPRYKVTKRGQDVALRCDPISGHVSLYWYRQALGQGPEFLTYFNYEAQQDKSGLPNDRFSAERPEGSISTLTIQRTEQRDSAMYRCASSLNRASTDTQYFGPGTRLTVL.